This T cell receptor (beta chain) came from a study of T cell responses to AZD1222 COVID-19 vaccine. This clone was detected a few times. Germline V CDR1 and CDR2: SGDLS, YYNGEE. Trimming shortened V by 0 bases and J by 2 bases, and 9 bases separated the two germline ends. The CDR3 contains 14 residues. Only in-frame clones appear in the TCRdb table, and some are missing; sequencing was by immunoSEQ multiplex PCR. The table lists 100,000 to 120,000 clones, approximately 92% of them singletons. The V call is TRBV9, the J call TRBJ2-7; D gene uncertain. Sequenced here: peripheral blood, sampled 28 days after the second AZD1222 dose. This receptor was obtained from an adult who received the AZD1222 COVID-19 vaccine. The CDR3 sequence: CASSVEGSTYEQYF. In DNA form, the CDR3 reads TGTGCCAGCAGCGTAGAGGGCAGCACCTACGAGCAGTACTTC.